The source of this T cell receptor (beta chain) is a study of cytomegalovirus exposure and HLA in healthy donors. The repertoire was sequenced with immunoSEQ multiplex PCR; TCRdb's copy has only in-frame clones and lacks some. In the table there are 90,000 or so clones, roughly 85% of which are singletons. CDR1 is SGHTS, CDR2 YDEGEE, per germline. The CDR3 has 13 residues. V shed 0 bases and J 6 bases; nucleotides not matched to a gene: 0. The sample was PBMCs. The chain employs TRBV5-8 and TRBJ2-4; 7 nucleotides agree with TRBD1. This sequence was found in a man aged 18 to 29 in good health and CMV-seropositive. This CDR3 reads CASSLDRGNIQYF. The CDR3 nucleotides are TGTGCCAGCAGCTTGGACAGGGGAAACATTCAGTACTTC.